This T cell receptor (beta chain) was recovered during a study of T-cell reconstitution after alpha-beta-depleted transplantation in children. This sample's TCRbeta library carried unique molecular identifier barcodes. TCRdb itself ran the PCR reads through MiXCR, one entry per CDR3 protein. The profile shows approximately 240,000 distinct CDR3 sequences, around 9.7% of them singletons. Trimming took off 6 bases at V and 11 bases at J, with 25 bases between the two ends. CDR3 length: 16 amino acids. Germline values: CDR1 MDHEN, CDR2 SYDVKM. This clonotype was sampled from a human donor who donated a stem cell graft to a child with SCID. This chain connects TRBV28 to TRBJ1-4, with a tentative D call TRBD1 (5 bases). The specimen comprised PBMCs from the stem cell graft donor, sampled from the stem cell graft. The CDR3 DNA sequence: TGTGCCAGCAGGCCTAGGGGAGCCGGGGTACGCTGGAAACTGTTTTTT. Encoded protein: CASRPRGAGVRWKLFF.